What follows are 14 T cell receptor beta chains derived from one specimen sequenced in a study of T cell responses to AZD1222 COVID-19 vaccine. Method: immunoSEQ multiplex PCR; TCRdb's copy keeps in-frame clones and lacks some. The sample has around 150,000 clones, roughly 92% seen once. The specimen comprised peripheral blood, sampled on day 0 of AZD1222 vaccination. These receptors all stem from an adult in good health.

This chain joins TRBV7-9 and TRBJ1-1; 8 nucleotides align to TRBD1. J lost 5 bases, V lost 1 base, and 6 bases had no gene match. The CDR3 consists of 15 residues. Germline loops: CDR1 SEHNR, CDR2 FQNEAQ (reference sequence). The CDR3 loop reads CASSLVWTGRTEAFF. For the CDR3, the DNA is TGTGCCAGCAGCTTAGTTTGGACAGGGCGGACTGAAGCTTTCTTT.

CDR3 sequence: CASSNRDTSYEQYF. In nucleotides, the CDR3 is TGCGCCAGCAGCAACCGGGACACTTCCTACGAGCAGTACTTC. V and J are TRBV5-1 and TRBJ2-7; TRBD1 might be the D (6 bases). The CDR3 has 14 amino acids. The V gene lost 4 bases and the J gene lost 1 base, with 12 bases spanning the gap. CDR1 and CDR2 (germline): SGHRS, YFSETQ.

The gene calls are TRBV10-1 and TRBJ1-6; D may be TRBD1 (6 bases). This CDR3 contains 16 residues. V gave up 6 bases and J gave up 7 bases, with 19 bases separating them. Germline V gives CDR1 WNHNN, CDR2 SYGVQD (reference sequence). The CDR3 nucleotides are TGCGCCAGCAGGAAATTAACAGGGACCTCGAATTCACCCCTCCACTTT. Translated: CASRKLTGTSNSPLHF.

The chain has TRBV19 and TRBJ2-1, with 11 nucleotides matching TRBD2. With V trimmed by 0 bases and J by 4 bases, 5 bases remained unmatched. Germline V gene sequence: CDR1 LNHDA, CDR2 SQIVND (reference sequence). There are 17 residues in the CDR3. In nucleotides, the CDR3 is TGTGCCAGTAGTATAGATCCGGGACTAGCGGTTTACAATGAGCAGTTCTTC. Its protein is CASSIDPGLAVYNEQFF. The full variable domain, with the rest looked up from reference TRBV19 and TRBJ2-1, is DGGITQSPKYLFRKEGQNVTLSCEQNLNHDAMYWYRQDPGQGLRLIYYSQIVNDFQKGDIAEGYSVSREKKESFPLTVTSAQKNPTAFYLCASSIDPGLAVYNEQFFGPGTRLTVL.

The chain employs TRBV19 and TRBJ2-2; D is tentatively TRBD1 or TRBD2 (5 bases each). This CDR3 comprises 15 residues. Deletions cut 1 base from V and 4 bases from J, with 10 bases between. CDR1 and CDR2 (germline): LNHDA, SQIVND (reference sequence). The CDR3 bases are TGTGCCAGTAGTATAGGAGGGGTCCTCACCGGGGAGCTGTTTTTT. Its protein product is CASSIGGVLTGELFF.

The chain recombines TRBV5-1 with TRBJ1-5; no firm D call. The ends were cut back, 5 bases at V and 2 bases at J, with 11 bases in the middle. The CDR3 has 14 amino acids. The germline CDR1 and CDR2 sequences are SGHRS and YFSETQ. CDR3 nucleotides: TGCGCCAGCAGTCAGGACGGGGGCAATCAGCCCCAGCATTTT. It translates to CASSQDGGNQPQHF.

This clone came up a few times. The gene calls are TRBV19 and TRBJ1-2, with a weak D call TRBD1 (5 bases). The CDR3 runs to 15 residues. V was pared by 3 bases and J by 0 bases, with 11 bases between. CDR1 LNHDA and CDR2 SQIVND come from the germline V gene (reference sequence). The CDR3: CASSIGDWANYGYTF. The CDR3 bases are TGTGCCAGTAGTATTGGGGACTGGGCTAACTATGGCTACACCTTC. The variable domain in full, with the rest retrieved from reference TRBV19 and TRBJ1-2, is DGGITQSPKYLFRKEGQNVTLSCEQNLNHDAMYWYRQDPGQGLRLIYYSQIVNDFQKGDIAEGYSVSREKKESFPLTVTSAQKNPTAFYLCASSIGDWANYGYTFGSGTRLTVV.

The chain is built from TRBV28 and TRBJ1-3; D is undetermined. Trimming removed 5 bases at V and 4 bases at J, with 9 bases between. CDR1 is MDHEN, CDR2 SYDVKM, per germline. The CDR3 consists of 13 residues. The CDR3 coding sequence is TGTGCCAGCAGTATACAGCCCGGAAACACCATATATTTT. As protein: CASSIQPGNTIYF.

The table lists this clone with many counts. The chain is built from TRBV19 and TRBJ2-7; D possibly corresponds to TRBD2 (5 bases). CDR3 length: 15 amino acids. Germline CDR1 reads LNHDA; CDR2 reads SQIVND (reference sequence). Trimming left V 6 bases short and J 0 bases short, with 15 bases between. In DNA, the CDR3 is TGTGCCAGTAGCTCCCTTGAGGGCGCCTCCTACGAGCAGTACTTC. Protein product: CASSSLEGASYEQYF.

In this sample, this clone turned up once. The chain couples TRBV28 to TRBJ1-1; possible D gene TRBD1, 6 bases. V was shortened by 7 bases and J by 1 base, with 19 bases between the two germline ends. CDR1 and CDR2 (germline): MDHEN, SYDVKM. The CDR3 length is 16 residues. The CDR3 DNA sequence: TGTGCCAGCAACCCCGGGGGGGCAAAAGGGAACACTGAAGCTTTCTTT. Encoded protein: CASNPGGAKGNTEAFF. Complete variable domain (other parts from reference TRBV28 and TRBJ1-1): DVKVTQSSRYLVKRTGEKVFLECVQDMDHENMFWYRQDPGLGLRLIYFSYDVKMKEKGDIPEGYSVSREKKERFSLILESASTNQTSMYLCASNPGGAKGNTEAFFGQGTRLTVV.

The chain employs TRBV10-3 and TRBJ1-2, with D possibly TRBD1 on 5 matching bases. V gave up 0 bases and J gave up 8 bases, with 16 bases separating them. The length of the CDR3 is 15 residues. Looked up from germline, CDR1 is ENHRY and CDR2 is SYGVKD. CDR3 bases: TGTGCCATCAGTGAGTCGACCGGGGCAGGGCGAGGCTACACCTTC. Amino acids: CAISESTGAGRGYTF.

The chain employs TRBV10-3 and TRBJ1-2; 10 positions match TRBD1. The CDR3 totals 14 residues. Per germline, CDR1 ENHRY and CDR2 SYGVKD. V shed 6 bases and J 3 bases; nucleotides not matched to a gene: 4. CDR3 in DNA: TGTGCCATCAGAGGGACAGGGGAGGACTATGGCTACACCTTC. It translates to CAIRGTGEDYGYTF.

This sequence joins TRBV27 and TRBJ2-7; TRBD2 agrees at 7 bases. The CDR3 has 13 residues. The ends lost 6 bases at V and 5 bases at J; junction bases unmatched: 7. The germline V gene encodes CDR1 MNHEY and CDR2 SMNVEV (reference sequence). The CDR3 nucleotides read TGTGCCAGCAGACTCCCTGGGGGGGACGAGCAGTACTTC. Translating gives CASRLPGGDEQYF.

The CDR3 DNA follows: TGTGCCAGTAGTATGGGCCAGGGGAGCAATCAGCCCCAGCATTTT. Encoded protein: CASSMGQGSNQPQHF. The chain recombines TRBV19 with TRBJ1-5, with D possibly being TRBD1 (6 bases). The CDR3 is 15 amino acids. V gave up 3 bases and J gave up 1 base, with 10 bases separating them. The germline gives CDR1 LNHDA, CDR2 SQIVND (reference sequence).